This T cell receptor beta chain was profiled in a study of CD8 T cells in Susac syndrome. Study as a whole: At the time of blood draw, patients with Susac syndrome were therapy-naive, receiving corticosteroids, or receiving intravenous immunoglobulin alone. Study outcomes and limitations: Susac-specific public clones were found in total CD8+ and CD8+ TEMRA repertoires, numbering 15 to 20 and five, respectively.

Reverse transcription used about 0.45 to 1 ug RNA and random hexamers. An immunoSEQ multiplex PCR amplified TCR beta CDR3 over 54 Vbeta and 13 Jbeta. Each CDR3 protein is one row after TCRdb ran MiXCR on the immunoSEQ multiplex PCR reads. The sample holds about 110,000 distinct CDR3 sequences, approximately 95% seen once. Remarks on this clonotype: As yet, its antigen is unknown.

The T cells that were sequenced for TCR beta were CD8+ and CD4+ cells from blood. V was pared by 0 bases and J by 0 bases, with 11 bases of the junction left unmatched. The CDR3 sequence is 18 residues long. Germline CDR1 DFQATT, CDR2 SNEGSKA (reference sequence). The sequenced material came from CD8+ T cells from PBMCs. The chain links TRBV20-1 to TRBJ2-5; 9 bases are a match to TRBD2. The receptor comes from a human donor with Susac syndrome. CDR3 coding DNA: TGCAGTGCTAGAGATCGCCAGCGGGGGGCCTCGTACCAAGAGACCCAGTACTTC. Its protein is CSARDRQRGASYQETQYF.